This TCR beta chain was captured in a study of T cell responses to AZD1222 COVID-19 vaccine. Study outcomes and limitations: In the spike-specific TCR repertoire, nearly half reportedly target unmutated variant regions.

Only in-frame clones appear in the TCRdb table, and some are missing; sequencing was by immunoSEQ multiplex PCR. The sample consists of tens of thousands of clones, about 91% of them appearing once. V lost 2 bases to trimming and J lost 3 bases; unmatched junction nucleotides: 3. The germline gives CDR1 MNHNS, CDR2 SASEGT. CDR3 length: 15 residues. This clone has only one observation. Its antigen is currently unknown. Specimen: peripheral blood, collected on day 0 of AZD1222 vaccination. The TCR was taken from an adult in good health. The V call is TRBV6-1, the J call TRBJ1-1; 10 positions agree with TRBD1. CDR3 residues: CASSELTGGHTEAFF. The DNA for the CDR3 is TGTGCCAGCAGTGAACTGACAGGGGGCCACACTGAAGCTTTCTTT.